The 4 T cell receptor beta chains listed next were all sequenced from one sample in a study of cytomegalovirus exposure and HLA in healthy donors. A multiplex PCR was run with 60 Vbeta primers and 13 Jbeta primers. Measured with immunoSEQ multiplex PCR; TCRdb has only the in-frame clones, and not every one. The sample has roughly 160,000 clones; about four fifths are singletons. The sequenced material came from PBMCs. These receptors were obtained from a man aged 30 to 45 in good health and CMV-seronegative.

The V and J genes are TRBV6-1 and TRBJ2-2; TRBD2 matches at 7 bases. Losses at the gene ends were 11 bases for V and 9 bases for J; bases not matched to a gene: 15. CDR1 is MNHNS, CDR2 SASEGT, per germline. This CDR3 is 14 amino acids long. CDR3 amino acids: CAGKSGDVSRELFF. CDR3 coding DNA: TGTGCCGGGAAAAGCGGGGACGTTAGCCGGGAGCTGTTTTTT.

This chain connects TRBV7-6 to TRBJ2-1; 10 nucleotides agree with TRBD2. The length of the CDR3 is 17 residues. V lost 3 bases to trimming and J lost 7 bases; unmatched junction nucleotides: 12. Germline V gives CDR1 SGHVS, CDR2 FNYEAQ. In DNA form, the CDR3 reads TGTGCCAGCAGCTTCACGCACCCTAGCGGGAGAGTGAATGAGCAGTTCTTC. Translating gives CASSFTHPSGRVNEQFF.

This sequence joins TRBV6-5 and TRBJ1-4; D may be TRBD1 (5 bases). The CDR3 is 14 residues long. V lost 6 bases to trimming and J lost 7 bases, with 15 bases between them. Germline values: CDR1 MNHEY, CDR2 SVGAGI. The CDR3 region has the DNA TGTGCCAGCAGGTTGCAGGGTAGCGGTGAAAAACTGTTTTTT. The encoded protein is CASRLQGSGEKLFF.

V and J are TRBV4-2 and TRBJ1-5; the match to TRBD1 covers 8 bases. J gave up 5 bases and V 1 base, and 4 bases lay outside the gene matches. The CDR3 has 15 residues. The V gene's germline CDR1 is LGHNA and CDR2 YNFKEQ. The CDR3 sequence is CASSQGETGDQPQHF. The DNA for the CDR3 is TGTGCCAGCAGCCAAGGTGAGACAGGGGATCAGCCCCAGCATTTT.